This T cell receptor (beta chain) was found in a study of T cell responses to AZD1222 COVID-19 vaccine. Assay: immunoSEQ multiplex PCR; the TCRdb copy retains only in-frame clones and omits some. The data show some 140,000 clones, nearly 90% seen once. V was clipped by 1 base and J by 5 bases, with 11 bases between them. This CDR3 is 14 amino acids long. CDR1 LGHDT and CDR2 YNNKEL come from the germline V gene (reference sequence). The chain employs TRBV3-1 (or the pseudogene TRBV3-2) and TRBJ2-5, with D uncertain. This receptor was identified in an adult who received the AZD1222 COVID-19 vaccine. Material: peripheral blood, obtained 28 days after the second AZD1222 dose. The CDR3 spells CASSQGSTMETQYF. Here the CDR3 DNA reads TGTGCCAGCAGCCAAGGATCGACAATGGAGACCCAGTACTTC.